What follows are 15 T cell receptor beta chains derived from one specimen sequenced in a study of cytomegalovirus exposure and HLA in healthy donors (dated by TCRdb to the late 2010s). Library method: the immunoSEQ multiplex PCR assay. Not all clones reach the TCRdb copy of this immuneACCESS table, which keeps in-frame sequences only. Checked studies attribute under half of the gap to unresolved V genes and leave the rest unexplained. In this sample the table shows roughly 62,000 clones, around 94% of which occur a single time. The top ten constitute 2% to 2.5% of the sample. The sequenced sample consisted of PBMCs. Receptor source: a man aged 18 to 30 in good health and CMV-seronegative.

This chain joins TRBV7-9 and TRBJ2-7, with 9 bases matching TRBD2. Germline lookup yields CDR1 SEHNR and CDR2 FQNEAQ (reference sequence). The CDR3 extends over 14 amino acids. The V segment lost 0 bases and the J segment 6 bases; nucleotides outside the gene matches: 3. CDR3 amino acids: CASSLASGRSEQYF. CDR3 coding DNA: TGTGCCAGCAGCTTAGCTAGCGGGAGATCCGAGCAGTACTTC.

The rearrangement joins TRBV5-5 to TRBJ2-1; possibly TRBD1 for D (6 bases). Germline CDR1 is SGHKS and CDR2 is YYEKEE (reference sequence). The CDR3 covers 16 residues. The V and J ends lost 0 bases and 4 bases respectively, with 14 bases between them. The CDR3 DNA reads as TGTGCCAGCAGCTTGGAGGCAGGGGCCTTTTACAATGAGCAGTTCTTC. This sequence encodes CASSLEAGAFYNEQFF.

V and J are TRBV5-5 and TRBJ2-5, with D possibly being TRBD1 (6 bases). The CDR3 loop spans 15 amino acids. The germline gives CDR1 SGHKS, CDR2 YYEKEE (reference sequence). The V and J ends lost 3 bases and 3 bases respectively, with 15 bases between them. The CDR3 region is CASSSQGTVEETQYF. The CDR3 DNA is TGTGCCAGCAGCTCACAGGGTACTGTGGAAGAGACCCAGTACTTC.

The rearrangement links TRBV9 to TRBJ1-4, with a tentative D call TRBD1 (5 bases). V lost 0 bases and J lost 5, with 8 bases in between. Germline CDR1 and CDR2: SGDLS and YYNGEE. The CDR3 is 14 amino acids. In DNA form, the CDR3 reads TGTGCCAGCAGCGTAGGCGGGGGAAATGAAAAACTGTTTTTT. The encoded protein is CASSVGGGNEKLFF.

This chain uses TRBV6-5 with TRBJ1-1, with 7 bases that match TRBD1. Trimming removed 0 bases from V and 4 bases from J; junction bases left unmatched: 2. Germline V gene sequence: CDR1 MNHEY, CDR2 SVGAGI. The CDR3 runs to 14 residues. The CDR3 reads CASSYSGTVTEAFF. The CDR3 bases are TGTGCCAGCAGTTACTCAGGGACAGTCACTGAAGCTTTCTTT.

This CDR3 is CASSLGLAGNTQETQYF. The CDR3 DNA sequence: TGTGCCAGCAGCCTGGGACTAGCGGGGAACACACAAGAGACCCAGTACTTC. The rearrangement joins TRBV4-2 to TRBJ2-5; TRBD2 matches 13 bases. The germline gives CDR1 LGHNA, CDR2 YNFKEQ. This CDR3 region has 17 residues. Trimming at V came to 4 bases and at J to 2 bases, leaving 7 bases not matched to a gene.

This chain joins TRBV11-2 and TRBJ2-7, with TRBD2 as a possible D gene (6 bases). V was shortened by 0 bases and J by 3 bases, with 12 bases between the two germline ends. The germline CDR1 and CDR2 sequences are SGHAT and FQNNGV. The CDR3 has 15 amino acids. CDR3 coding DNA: TGTGCCAGCAGCTTAGACTATGGAGGGAGCTACGAGCAGTACTTC. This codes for CASSLDYGGSYEQYF.

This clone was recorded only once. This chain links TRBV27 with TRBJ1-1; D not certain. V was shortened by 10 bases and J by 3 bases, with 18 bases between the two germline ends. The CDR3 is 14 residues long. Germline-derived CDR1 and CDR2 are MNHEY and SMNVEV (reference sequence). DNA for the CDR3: TGTGCCACTCGGTTGGGTGGCGGCTACACTGAAGCTTTCTTT. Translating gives CATRLGGGYTEAFF.

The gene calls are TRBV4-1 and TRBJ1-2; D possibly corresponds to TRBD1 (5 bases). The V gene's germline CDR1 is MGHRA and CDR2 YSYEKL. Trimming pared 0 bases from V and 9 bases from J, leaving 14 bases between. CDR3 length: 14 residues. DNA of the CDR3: TGCGCCAGCAGCCAAGACAGGGTTGGGCGTAGCTACACCTTC. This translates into CASSQDRVGRSYTF.

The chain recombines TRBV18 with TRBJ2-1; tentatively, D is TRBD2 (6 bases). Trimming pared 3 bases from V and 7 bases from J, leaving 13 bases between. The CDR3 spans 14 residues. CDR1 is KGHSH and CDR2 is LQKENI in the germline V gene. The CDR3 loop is CASSPNPGDNEQFF. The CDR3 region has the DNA TGTGCCAGCTCACCCAACCCGGGGGATAATGAGCAGTTCTTC.

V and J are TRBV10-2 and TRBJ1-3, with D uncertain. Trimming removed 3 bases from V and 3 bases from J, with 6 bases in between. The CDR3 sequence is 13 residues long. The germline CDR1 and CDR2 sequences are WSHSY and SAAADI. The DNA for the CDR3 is TGCGCCAGCAGTGACCTAAGTGGAAACACCATATATTTT. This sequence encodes CASSDLSGNTIYF.

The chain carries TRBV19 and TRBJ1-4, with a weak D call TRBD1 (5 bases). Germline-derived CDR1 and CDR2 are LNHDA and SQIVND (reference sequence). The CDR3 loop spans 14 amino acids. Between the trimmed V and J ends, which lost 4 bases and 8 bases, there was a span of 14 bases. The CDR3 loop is CASSKWQGEEKLFF. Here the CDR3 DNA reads TGTGCCAGTAGTAAATGGCAGGGTGAGGAAAAACTGTTTTTT.

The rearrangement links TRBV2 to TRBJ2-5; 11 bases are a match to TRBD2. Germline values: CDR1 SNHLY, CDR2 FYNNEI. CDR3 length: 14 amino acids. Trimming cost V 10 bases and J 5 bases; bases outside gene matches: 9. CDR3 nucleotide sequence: TGTGCCACAACACTAGCGGGAGTTGATGAGACCCAGTACTTC. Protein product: CATTLAGVDETQYF.

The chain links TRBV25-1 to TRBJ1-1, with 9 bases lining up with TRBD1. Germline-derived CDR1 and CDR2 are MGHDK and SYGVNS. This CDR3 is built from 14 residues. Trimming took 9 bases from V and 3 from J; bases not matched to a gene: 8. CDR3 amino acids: CARGLQGADTEAFF. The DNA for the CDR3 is TGTGCCAGGGGGTTACAGGGGGCCGACACTGAAGCTTTCTTT.

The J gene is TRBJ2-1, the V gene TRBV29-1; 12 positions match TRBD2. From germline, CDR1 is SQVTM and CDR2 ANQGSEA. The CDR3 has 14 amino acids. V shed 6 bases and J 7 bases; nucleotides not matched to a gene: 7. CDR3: CSVLAGGHPNEQFF. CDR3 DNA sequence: TGCAGCGTCCTAGCGGGAGGGCATCCGAATGAGCAGTTCTTC.